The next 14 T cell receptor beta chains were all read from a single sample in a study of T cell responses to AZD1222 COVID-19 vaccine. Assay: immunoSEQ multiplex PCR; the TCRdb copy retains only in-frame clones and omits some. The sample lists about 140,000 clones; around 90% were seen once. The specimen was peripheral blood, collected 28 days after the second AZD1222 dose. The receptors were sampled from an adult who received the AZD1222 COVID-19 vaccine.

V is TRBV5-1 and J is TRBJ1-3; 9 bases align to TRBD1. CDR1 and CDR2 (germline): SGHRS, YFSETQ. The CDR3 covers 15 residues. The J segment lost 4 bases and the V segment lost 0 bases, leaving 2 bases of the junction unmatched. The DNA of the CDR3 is TGCGCCAGCAGCTTGGACAGGGGGCTGGGAAACACCATATATTTT. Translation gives CASSLDRGLGNTIYF.

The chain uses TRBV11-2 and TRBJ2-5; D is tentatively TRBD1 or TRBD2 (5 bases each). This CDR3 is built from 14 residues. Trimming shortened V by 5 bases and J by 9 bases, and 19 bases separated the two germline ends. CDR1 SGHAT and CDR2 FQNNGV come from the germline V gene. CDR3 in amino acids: CASSLRDPRGSQYF. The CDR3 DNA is TGTGCCAGCAGCCTCCGGGACCCCCGAGGGTCCCAGTACTTC.

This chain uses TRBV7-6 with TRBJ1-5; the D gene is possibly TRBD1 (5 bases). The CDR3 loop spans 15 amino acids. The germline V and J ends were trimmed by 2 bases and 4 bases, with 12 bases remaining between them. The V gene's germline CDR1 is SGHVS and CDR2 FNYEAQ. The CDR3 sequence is CASSLFRGLNQPQHF. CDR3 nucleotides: TGTGCCAGCAGCTTATTTAGGGGACTGAATCAGCCCCAGCATTTT.

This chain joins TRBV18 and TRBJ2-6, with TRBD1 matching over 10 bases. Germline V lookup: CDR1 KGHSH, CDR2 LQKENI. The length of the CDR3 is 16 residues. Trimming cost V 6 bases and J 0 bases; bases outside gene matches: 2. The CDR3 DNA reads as TGTGCCAGCTCCCGGGACAGGGGCTCTGGGGCCAACGTCCTGACTTTC. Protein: CASSRDRGSGANVLTF.

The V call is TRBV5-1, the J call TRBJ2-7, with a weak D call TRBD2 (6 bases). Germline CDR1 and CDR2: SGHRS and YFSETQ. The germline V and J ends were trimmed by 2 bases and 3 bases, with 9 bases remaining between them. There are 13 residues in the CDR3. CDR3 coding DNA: TGCGCCAGCAGCTTTTCCGGGGGCTACGAGCAGTACTTC. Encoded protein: CASSFSGGYEQYF.

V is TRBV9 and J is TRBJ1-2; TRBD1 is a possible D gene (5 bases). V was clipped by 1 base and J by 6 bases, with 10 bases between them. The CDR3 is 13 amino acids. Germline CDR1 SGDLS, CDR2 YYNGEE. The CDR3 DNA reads TGTGCCAGCAGCGTACCGGGACTCCATGGCTACACCTTC. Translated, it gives CASSVPGLHGYTF. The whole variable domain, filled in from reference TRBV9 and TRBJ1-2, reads DSGVTQTPKHLITATGQRVTLRCSPRSGDLSVYWYQQSLDQGLQFLIQYYNGEERAKGNILERFSAQQFPDLHSELNLSSLELGDSALYFCASSVPGLHGYTFGSGTRLTVV.

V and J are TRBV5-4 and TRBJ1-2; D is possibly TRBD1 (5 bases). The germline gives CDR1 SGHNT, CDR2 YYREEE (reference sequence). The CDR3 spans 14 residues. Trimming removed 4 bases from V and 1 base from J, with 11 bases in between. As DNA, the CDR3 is TGTGCCAGCAGCGAGGGACTGCGTAACTATGGCTACACCTTC. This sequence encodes CASSEGLRNYGYTF.

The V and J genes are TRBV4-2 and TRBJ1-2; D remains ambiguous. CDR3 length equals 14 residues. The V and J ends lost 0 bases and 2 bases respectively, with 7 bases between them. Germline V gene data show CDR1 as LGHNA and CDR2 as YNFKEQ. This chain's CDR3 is CASSQEPYNYGYTF. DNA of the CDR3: TGTGCCAGCAGCCAAGAGCCTTACAACTATGGCTACACCTTC.

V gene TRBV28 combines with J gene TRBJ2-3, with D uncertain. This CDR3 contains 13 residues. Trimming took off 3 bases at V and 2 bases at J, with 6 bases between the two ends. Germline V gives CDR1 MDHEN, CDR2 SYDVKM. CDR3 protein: CASSFSNTDTQYF. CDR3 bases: TGTGCCAGCAGTTTTAGTAACACAGATACGCAGTATTTT.

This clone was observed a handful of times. The CDR3 sequence is CASSLFGASRSTEAFF. In DNA, the CDR3 is TGTGCCAGCAGTTTATTTGGGGCCTCGCGGTCCACTGAAGCTTTCTTT. This sequence joins TRBV28 and TRBJ1-1; D is perhaps TRBD1 (5 bases). Trimming pared 1 base from V and 4 bases from J, leaving 16 bases between. CDR1 and CDR2 (germline): MDHEN, SYDVKM. This CDR3 is 16 amino acids long.

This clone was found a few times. This chain's CDR3 is CASRLAGANTGELFF. CDR3 DNA: TGTGCCAGCAGACTAGCGGGGGCGAACACCGGGGAGCTGTTTTTT. This chain joins TRBV6-5 and TRBJ2-2; 11 nucleotides match TRBD2. There are 15 residues in the CDR3. The V gene end was trimmed by 6 bases and the J gene end by 0 bases; junction bases not matched to a gene: 0. The germline V gene encodes CDR1 MNHEY and CDR2 SVGAGI.

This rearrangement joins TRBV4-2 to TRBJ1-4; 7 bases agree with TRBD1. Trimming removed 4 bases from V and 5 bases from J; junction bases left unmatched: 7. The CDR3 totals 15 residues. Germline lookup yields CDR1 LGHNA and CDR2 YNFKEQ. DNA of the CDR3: TGTGCCAGCAGCCTCCCGGACAGGCCGAATGAAAAACTGTTTTTT. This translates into CASSLPDRPNEKLFF.

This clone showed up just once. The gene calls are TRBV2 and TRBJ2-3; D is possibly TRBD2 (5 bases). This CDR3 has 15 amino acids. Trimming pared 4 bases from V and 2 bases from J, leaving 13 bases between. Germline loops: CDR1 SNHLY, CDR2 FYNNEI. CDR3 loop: CASSGGLANTDTQYF. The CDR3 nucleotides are TGTGCCAGCAGTGGAGGACTGGCGAACACAGATACGCAGTATTTT.

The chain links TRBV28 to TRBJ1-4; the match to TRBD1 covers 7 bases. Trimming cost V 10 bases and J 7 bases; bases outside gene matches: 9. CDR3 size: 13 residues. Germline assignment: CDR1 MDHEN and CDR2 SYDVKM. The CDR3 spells CAIQRQGTEKLFF. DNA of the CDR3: TGTGCCATCCAGAGACAGGGAACTGAAAAACTGTTTTTT.